This T cell receptor beta chain was documented in a study of technical replicates of blood from a handful of donors. Sequencing was performed with immunoSEQ multiplex PCR; in TCRdb, only in-frame clones are kept and a portion is missing. Seen here are over 50,000 clones, roughly 92% observed once, and the top ten hold approximately 0.22%. The V gene's germline CDR1 is SGHRS and CDR2 YFSETQ. The CDR3 length is 16 residues. V lost 2 bases and J lost 5, with 18 bases in between. V is TRBV5-1 and J is TRBJ2-3; tentatively, D is TRBD2 (6 bases). Material for sequencing was T cells isolated from PBMCs. The clonotype comes from a human donor in good health. The CDR3 spells CASSFGRGSGIDTQYF. CDR3 DNA: TGCGCCAGCAGCTTCGGGCGCGGTAGCGGAATAGATACGCAGTATTTT.